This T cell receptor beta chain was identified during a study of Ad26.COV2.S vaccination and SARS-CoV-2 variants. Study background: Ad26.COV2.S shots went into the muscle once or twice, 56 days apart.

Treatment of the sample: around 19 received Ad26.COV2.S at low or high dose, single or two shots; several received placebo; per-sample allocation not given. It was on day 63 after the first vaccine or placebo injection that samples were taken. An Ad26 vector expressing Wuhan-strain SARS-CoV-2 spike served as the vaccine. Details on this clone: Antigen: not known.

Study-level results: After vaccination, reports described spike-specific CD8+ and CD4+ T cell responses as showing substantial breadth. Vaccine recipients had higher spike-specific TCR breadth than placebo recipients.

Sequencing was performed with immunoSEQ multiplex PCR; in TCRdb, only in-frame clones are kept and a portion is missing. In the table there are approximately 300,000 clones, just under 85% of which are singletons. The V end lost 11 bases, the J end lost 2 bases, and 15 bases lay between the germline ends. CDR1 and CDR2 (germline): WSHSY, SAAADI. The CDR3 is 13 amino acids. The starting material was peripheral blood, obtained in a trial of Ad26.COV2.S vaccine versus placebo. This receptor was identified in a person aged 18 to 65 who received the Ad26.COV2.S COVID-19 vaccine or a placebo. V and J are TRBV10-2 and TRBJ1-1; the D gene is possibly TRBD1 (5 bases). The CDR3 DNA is TGCGCCGCGGCCGGGACGCTTAACACTGAAGCTTTCTTT. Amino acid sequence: CAAAGTLNTEAFF.